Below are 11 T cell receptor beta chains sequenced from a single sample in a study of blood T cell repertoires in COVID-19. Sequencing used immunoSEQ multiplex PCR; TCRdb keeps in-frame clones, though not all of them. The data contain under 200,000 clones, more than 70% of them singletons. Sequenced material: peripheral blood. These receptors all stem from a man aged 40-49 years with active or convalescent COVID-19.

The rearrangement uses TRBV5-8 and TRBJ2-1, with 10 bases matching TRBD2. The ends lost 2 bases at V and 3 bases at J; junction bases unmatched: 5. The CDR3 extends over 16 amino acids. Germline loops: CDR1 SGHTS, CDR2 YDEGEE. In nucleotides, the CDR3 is TGTGCCAGCAGCTTCACTAGCGGGGTATTCTACAATGAGCAGTTCTTC. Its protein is CASSFTSGVFYNEQFF.

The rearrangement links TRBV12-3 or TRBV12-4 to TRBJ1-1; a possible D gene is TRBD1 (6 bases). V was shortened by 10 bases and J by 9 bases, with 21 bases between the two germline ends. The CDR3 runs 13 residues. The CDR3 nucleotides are TGTGCCACCCAACGGACAGCGCCTCTCCAAGCTTTCTTT. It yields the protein CATQRTAPLQAFF.

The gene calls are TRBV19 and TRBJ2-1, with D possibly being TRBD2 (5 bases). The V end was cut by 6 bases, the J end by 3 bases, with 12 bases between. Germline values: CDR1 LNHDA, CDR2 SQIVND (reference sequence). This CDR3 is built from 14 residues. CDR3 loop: CASRPAVHYNEQFF. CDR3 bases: TGTGCCAGTAGGCCAGCGGTTCACTACAATGAGCAGTTCTTC.

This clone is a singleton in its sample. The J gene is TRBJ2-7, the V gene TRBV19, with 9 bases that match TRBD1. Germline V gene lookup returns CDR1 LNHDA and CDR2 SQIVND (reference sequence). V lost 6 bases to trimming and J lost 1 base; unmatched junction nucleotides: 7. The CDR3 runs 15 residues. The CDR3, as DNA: TGTGCCAGTAGGGCCGGGACAGGGTCGTCCTACGAGCAGTACTTC. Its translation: CASRAGTGSSYEQYF.

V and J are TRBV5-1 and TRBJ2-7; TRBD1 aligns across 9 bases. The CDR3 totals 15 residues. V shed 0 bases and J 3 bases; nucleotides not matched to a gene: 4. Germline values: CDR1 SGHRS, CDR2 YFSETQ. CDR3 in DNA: TGCGCCAGCAGCTTGGCTGGGACAGGGATCTACGAGCAGTACTTC. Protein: CASSLAGTGIYEQYF.

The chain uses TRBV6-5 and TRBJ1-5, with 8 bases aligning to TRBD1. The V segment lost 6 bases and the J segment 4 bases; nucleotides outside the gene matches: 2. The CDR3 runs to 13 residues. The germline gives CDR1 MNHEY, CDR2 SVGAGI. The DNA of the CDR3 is TGTGCCAGCAGCCGGACAGGGAATCAGCCCCAGCATTTT. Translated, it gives CASSRTGNQPQHF.

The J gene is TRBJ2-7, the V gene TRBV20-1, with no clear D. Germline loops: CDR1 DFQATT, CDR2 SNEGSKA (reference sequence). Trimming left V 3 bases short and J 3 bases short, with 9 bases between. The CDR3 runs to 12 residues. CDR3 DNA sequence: TGCAGTGCTAGTTCTATCGGCTACGAGCAGTACTTC. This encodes CSASSIGYEQYF.

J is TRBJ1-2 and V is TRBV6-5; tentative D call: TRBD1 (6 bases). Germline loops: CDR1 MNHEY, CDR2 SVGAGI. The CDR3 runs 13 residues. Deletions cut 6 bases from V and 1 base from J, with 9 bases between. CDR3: CASSGQFNYGYTF. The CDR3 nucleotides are TGTGCCAGCAGCGGACAGTTTAACTATGGCTACACCTTC.

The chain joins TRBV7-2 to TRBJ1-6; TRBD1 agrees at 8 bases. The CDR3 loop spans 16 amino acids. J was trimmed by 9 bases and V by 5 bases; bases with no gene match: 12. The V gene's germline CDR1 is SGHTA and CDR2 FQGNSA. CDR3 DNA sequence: TGTGCCAGCAGCCCCGAGGCGGACAGGGTCGCTTCACCCCTCCACTTT. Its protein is CASSPEADRVASPLHF.

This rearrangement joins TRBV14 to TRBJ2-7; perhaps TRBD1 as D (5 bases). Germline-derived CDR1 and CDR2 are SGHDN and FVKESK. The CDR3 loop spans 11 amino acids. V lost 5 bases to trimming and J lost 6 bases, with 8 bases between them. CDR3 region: CASSRGFEQYF. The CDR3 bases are TGTGCCAGCAGCAGGGGATTCGAGCAGTACTTC.

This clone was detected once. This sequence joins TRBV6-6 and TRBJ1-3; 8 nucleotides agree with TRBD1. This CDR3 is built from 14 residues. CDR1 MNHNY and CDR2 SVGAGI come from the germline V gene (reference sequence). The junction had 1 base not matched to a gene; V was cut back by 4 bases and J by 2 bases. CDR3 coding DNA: TGTGCCAGCAGTTTGGACAGGGCTGGAAACACCATATATTTT. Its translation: CASSLDRAGNTIYF.